Included here is one T cell receptor (beta chain) sequence, with context. This specimen belongs to a study of blood T cell repertoires in COVID-19. As for the study in general: Acute and convalescent COVID-19 specimens originated in the United States, Italy and Spain.

Method: immunoSEQ multiplex PCR; TCRdb's copy keeps in-frame clones and lacks some. Among 130,000 to 150,000 clones, 84% were seen once, and the ten largest hold roughly 4.8%. There are 14 residues in the CDR3. The germline V gene encodes CDR1 SNHLY and CDR2 FYNNEI. V shed 4 bases, J shed 1 base, and the junction held 2 bases outside the gene matches. This TCR derives from a human donor in a cohort sampled during active COVID-19. Sequenced input: peripheral blood. V and J are TRBV2 and TRBJ1-1; 8 bases agree with TRBD1. The CDR3 nucleotides read TGTGCCAGCAGTGTTGACAGGGGGAACACTGAAGCTTTCTTT. It yields the protein CASSVDRGNTEAFF. Full variable domain (missing parts from reference TRBV2 and TRBJ1-1): EPEVTQTPSHQVTQMGQEVILRCVPISNHLYFYWYRQILGQKVEFLVSFYNNEISEKSEIFDDQFSVERPDGSNFTLKIRSTKLEDSAMYFCASSVDRGNTEAFFGQGTRLTVV.